A selection of T cell receptor beta chains follows, all from one sample in a study of regulatory T cells in long-lasting Graves disease. TCRdb reprocessed the multiplex PCR reads with MiXCR, giving one entry per CDR3 protein. The sample holds 400,000 to 500,000 distinct CDR3 sequences, around 15% seen once. This sample also belongs to another study, concerning T cells in Graves' hyperthyroidism and ophthalmopathy.

Sequencing used peripheral blood mononuclear cells (PBMCs), obtained at new diagnosis, from a patient treated with antithyroid drugs. The receptor source for this set is a woman aged 45-65 years with Graves disease. Each CDR3 is given without its conserved first and last residue. Fields, in order: V gene, J gene, CDR3 protein.

>TRBV20-1|TRBJ2-3
SASGTAPTDTQY
>TRBV19|TRBJ1-5
ASRQGGSAGQPQH
>TRBV19|TRBJ2-7
ASSIVGTGNVEQY
>TRBV19|TRBJ1-5
ASMVGVTASNQPQH
>TRBV5-1|TRBJ2-5
ASSLGTGSRETQY
>TRBV28|TRBJ1-3
ASSSPNSGNTIY
>TRBV5-1|TRBJ2-1
ASSHLGNEQS
>TRBV12-3/TRBV12-4|TRBJ2-1
ASSLRLAQYNEQF
>TRBV5-1|TRBJ2-1
ASSFGRLYSYNEQF
>TRBV9|TRBJ2-7
ASSVEGSGEDEQY
>TRBV3-1|-
ASSQEGLAFETQY
>TRBV2|TRBJ2-1
ATRQGGDNEQF
>TRBV2|TRBJ2-1
ACSGYNEQF
>TRBV2|TRBJ2-7
ASSERAYEQY
>TRBV5-1|TRBJ2-2
ASRPGTGGNTGELF
>TRBV28|TRBJ1-1
ASGRADRLNTEAF
>TRBV12-3/TRBV12-4|TRBJ2-2
ASSYLGGTGELF
>TRBV3-1|TRBJ2-7
ASSQEGQGPFYEQY
>TRBV12-3/TRBV12-4|TRBJ2-1
ASSRPNTRALNNEQF
>TRBV19|TRBJ2-1
VSRRTGTGGNNEQF
>TRBV2|TRBJ1-4
ASSDFGRAGEKLF
>TRBV7-2|TRBJ2-5
ASSLERGIKETQY
>TRBV30|TRBJ1-4
AWSTALDGRLF
>TRBV27|TRBJ2-7
ASSLFPGYEQY
>TRBV11-1|TRBJ2-1
ASSLIRTSVNEQF
>TRBV28|TRBJ1-4
ASSYPGQGDEKLF
>TRBV2|TRBJ2-3
ASSSSGRTHTQY
>TRBV24-1|TRBJ2-3
ATSDATGSGTDTQY
>TRBV20-1|TRBJ1-2
SAIMEDGYT
>TRBV13|TRBJ2-3
ASSSTLRTSGSVSTDTQY
>TRBV29-1|TRBJ2-2
SVGRGTDTGELF
>TRBV29-1|TRBJ2-1
SVEFLAGVRNEQF
>TRBV12-3/TRBV12-4|TRBJ1-5
ASSLVQGDNQPQH
>TRBV28|TRBJ2-7
ASSLGTTHEQY
>TRBV30|TRBJ1-5
AWSVGTGSQH
>TRBV6-1|TRBJ2-7
ASSETWDSAYEQY
>TRBV11-2|TRBJ2-1
ASSFGGRGGYNEQF